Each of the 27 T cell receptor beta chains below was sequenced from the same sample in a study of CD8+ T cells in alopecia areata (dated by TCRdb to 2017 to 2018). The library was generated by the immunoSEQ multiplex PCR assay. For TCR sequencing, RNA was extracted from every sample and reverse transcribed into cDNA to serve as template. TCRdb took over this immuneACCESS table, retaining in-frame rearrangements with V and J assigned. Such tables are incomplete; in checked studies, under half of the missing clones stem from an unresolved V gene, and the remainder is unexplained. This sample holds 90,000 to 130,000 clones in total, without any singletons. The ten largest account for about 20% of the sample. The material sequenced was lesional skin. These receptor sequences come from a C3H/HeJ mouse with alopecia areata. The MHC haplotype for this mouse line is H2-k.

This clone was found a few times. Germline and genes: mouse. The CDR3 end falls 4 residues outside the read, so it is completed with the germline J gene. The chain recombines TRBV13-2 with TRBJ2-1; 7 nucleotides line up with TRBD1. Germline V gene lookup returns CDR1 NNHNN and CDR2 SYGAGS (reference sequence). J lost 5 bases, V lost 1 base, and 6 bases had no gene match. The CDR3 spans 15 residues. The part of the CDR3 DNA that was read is TGTGCCAGCGGTGATTCGAACAGGGGAGATGCT. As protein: CASGDSNRGDA. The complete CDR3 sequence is CASGDSNRGDAEQFF.

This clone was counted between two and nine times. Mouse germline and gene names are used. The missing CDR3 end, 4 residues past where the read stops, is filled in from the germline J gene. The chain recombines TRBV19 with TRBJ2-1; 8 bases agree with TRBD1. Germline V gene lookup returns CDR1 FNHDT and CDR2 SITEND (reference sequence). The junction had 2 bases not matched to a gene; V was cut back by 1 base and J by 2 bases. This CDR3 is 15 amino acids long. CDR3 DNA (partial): TGTGCCAGCAGTATATCAGGGGGCGACTATGCT. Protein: CASSISGGDYA. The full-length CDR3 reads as CASSISGGDYAEQFF.

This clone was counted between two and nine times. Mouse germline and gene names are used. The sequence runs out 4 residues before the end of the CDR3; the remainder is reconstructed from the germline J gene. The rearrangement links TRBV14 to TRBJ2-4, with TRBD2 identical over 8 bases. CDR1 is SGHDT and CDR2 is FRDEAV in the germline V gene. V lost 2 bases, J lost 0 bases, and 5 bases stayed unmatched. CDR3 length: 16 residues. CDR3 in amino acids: CASSLPGGTSQNTLYF. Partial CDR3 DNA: TGTGCCAGCAGTTTACCTGGGGGGACTAGTCAAAAC.

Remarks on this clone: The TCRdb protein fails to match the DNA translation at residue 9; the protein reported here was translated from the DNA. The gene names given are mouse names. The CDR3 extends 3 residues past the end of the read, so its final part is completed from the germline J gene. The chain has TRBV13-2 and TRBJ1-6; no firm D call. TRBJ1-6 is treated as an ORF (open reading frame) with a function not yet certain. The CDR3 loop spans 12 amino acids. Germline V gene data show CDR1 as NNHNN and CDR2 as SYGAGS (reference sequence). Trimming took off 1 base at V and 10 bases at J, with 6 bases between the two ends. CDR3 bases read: TGTGCCAGCGGTGATTGGGTCTCGCCC. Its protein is CASGDWVSP. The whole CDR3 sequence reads CASGDWVSPLYF.

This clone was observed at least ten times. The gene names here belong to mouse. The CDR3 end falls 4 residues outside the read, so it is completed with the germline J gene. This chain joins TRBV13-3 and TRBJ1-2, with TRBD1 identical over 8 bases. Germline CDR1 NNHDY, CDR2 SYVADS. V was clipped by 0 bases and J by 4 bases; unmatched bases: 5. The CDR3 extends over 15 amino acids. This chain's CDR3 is CASSDGTGRVSDYTF. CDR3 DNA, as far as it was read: TGTGCCAGCAGTGATGGGACAGGGCGGGTCTCC.

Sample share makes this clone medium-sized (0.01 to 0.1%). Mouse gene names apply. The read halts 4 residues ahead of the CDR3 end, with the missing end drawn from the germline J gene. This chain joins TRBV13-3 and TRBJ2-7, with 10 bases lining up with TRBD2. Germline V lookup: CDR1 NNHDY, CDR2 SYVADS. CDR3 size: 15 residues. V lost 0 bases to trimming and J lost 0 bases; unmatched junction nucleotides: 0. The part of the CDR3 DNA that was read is TGTGCCAGCAGTGATGGGACTGGGGGCTCCTAT. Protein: CASSDGTGGSY. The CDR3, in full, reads CASSDGTGGSYEQYF.

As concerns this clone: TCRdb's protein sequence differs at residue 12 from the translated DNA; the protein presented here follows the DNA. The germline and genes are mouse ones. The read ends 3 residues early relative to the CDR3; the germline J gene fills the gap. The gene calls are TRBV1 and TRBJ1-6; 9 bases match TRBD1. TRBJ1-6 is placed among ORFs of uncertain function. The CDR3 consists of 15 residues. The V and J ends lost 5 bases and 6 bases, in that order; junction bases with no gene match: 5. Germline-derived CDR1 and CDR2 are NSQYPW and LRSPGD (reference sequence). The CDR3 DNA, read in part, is TGCACCTGCAGTCCTCCGGGACAGGGTAATTCGCCC. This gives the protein CTCSPPGQGNSP. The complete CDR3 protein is CTCSPPGQGNSPLYF.

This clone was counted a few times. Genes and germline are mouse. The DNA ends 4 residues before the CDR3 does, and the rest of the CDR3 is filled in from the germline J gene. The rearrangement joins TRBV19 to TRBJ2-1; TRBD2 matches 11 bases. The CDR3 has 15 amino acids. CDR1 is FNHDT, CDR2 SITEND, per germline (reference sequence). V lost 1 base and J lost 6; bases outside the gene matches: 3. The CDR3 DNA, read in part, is TGTGCCAGCAGTATACTGGACTGGGGGGCTGCT. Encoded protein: CASSILDWGAA. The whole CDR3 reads CASSILDWGAAEQFF.

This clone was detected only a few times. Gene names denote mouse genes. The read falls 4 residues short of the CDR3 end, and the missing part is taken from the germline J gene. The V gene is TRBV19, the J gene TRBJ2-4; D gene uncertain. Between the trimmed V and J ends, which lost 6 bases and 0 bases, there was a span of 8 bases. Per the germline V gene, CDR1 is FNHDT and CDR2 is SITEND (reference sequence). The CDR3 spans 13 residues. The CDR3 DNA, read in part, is TGTGCCAGCACAGGAATTAGTCAAAAC. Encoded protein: CASTGISQN. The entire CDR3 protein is CASTGISQNTLYF. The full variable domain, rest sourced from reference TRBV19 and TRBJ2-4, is GGIITQTPKFLIGQEGQKLTLKCQQNFNHDTMYWYRQDSGKGLRLIYYSITENDLQKGDLSEGYDASREKKSSFSLTVTSAQKNEMAVFLCASTGISQNTLYFGAGTRLSVL.

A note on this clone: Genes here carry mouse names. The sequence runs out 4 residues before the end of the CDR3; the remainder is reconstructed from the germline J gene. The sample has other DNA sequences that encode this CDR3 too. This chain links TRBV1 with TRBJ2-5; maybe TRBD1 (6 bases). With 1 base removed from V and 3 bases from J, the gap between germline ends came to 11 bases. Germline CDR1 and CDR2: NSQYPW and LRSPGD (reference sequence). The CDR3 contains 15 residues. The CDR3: CTCSAVPGQQDTQYF. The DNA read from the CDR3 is TGCACCTGCAGTGCAGTCCCGGGACAACAAGAC.

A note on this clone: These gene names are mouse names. CDR3 residues: CASSQIYEQYF. CDR3 bases read: TGTGCCAGCAGTCAAATTTAT. The chain is built from TRBV13-3 and TRBJ2-7; no definite D call. The read ends 4 residues before the CDR3 terminus; that terminus is restored from the germline J gene. This CDR3 is 11 amino acids long. CDR1 NNHDY and CDR2 SYVADS come from the germline V gene.

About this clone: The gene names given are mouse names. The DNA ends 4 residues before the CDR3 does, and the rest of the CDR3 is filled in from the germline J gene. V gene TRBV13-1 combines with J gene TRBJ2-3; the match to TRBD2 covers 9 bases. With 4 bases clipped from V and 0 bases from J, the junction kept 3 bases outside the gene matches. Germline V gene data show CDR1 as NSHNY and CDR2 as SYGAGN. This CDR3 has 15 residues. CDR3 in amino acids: CASSRDWDSAETLYF. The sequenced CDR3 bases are TGTGCCAGCAGTCGGGACTGGGATAGTGCAGAA.

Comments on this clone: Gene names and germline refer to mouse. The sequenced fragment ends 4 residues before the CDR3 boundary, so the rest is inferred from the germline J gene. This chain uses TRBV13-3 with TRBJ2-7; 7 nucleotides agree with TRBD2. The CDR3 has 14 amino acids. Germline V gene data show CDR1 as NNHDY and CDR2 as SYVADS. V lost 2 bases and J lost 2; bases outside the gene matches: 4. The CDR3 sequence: CASSEGGNPYEQYF. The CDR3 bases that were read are TGTGCCAGCAGTGAGGGGGGGAACCCCTAT.

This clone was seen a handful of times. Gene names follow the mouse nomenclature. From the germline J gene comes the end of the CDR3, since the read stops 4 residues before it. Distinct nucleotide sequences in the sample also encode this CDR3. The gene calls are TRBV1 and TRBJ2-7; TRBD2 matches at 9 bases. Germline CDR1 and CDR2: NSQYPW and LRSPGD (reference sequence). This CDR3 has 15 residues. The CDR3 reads CTCSAVGTGLYEQYF. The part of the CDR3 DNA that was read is TGCACCTGCAGTGCAGTTGGGACTGGGTTATAT.

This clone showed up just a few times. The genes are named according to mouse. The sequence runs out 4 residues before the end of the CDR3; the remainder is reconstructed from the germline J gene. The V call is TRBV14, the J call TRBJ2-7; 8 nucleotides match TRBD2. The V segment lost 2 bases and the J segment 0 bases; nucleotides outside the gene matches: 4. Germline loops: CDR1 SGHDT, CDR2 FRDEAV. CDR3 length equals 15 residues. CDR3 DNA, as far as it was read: TGTGCCAGCAGTTTAAACTGGGGGCACTCCTAT. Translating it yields CASSLNWGHSY. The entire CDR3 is CASSLNWGHSYEQYF.

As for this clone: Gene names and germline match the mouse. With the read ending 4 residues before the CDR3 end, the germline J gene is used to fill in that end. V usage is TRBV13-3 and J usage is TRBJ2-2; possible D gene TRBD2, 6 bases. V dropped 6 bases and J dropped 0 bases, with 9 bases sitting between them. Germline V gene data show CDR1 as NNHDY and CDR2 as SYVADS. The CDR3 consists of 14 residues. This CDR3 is CASTPGANTGQLYF. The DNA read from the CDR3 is TGTGCCAGCACTCCTGGGGCAAACACCGGG.

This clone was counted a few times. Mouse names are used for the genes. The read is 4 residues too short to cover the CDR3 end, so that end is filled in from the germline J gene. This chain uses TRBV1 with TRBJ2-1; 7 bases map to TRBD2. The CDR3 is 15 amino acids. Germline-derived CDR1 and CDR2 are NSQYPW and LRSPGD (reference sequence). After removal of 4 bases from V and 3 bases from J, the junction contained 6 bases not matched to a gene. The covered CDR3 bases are TGCACCTGCAGTGAAACGACTGGGAGCTATGCT. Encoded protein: CTCSETTGSYA. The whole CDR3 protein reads CTCSETTGSYAEQFF.

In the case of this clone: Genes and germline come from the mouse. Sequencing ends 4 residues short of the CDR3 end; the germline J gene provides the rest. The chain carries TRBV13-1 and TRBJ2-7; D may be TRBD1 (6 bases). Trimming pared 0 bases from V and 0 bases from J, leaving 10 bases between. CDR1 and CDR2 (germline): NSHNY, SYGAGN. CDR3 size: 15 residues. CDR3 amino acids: CASSDEGHISYEQYF. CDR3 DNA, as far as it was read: TGTGCCAGCAGTGATGAGGGACATATCTCCTAT.

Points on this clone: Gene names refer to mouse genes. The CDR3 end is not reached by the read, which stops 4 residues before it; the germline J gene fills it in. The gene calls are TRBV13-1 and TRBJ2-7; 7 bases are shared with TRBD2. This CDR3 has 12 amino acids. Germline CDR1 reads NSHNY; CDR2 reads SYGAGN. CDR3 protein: CASSPWGYEQYF. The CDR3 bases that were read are TGTGCCAGCAGTCCCTGGGGGTAT.

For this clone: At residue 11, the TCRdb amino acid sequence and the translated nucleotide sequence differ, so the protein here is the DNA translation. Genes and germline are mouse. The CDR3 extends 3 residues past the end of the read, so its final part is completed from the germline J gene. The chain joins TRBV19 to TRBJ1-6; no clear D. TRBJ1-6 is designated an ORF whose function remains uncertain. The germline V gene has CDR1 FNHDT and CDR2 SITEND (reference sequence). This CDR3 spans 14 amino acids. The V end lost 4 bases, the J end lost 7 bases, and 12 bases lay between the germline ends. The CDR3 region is CASSPRLGNSPLYF. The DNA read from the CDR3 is TGTGCCAGCAGTCCCAGGCTCGGAAATTCGCCC.

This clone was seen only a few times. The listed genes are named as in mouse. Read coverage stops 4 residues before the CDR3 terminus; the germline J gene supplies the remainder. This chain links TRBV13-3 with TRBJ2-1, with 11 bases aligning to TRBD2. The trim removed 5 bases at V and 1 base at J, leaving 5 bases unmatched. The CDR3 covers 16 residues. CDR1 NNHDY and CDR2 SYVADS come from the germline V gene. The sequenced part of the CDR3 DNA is TGTGCCAGCAGGTCCCGGGACTGGGGGAACTATGCT. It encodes CASRSRDWGNYA. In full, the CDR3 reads CASRSRDWGNYAEQFF.

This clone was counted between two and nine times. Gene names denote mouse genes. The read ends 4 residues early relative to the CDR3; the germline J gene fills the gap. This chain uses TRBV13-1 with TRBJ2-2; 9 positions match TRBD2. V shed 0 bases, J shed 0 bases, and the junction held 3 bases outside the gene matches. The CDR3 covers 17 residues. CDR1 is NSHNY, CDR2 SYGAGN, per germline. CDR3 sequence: CASSDAWGGANTGQLYF. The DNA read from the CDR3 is TGTGCCAGCAGTGATGCATGGGGGGGCGCAAACACCGGG.

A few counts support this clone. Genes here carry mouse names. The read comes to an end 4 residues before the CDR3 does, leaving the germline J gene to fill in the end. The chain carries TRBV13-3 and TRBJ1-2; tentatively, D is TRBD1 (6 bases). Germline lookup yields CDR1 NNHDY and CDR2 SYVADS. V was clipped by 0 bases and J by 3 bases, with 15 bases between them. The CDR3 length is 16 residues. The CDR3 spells CASSDASGGAYSDYTF. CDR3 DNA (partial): TGTGCCAGCAGTGATGCATCTGGGGGCGCCTACTCC.

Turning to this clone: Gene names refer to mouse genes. CDR3 sequence: CASSGRDRENSDYTF. The DNA read from the CDR3 is TGTGCCAGCAGTGGACGGGACAGGGAGAACTCC. The chain links TRBV13-3 to TRBJ1-2; TRBD1 agrees at 9 bases. Read data end 4 residues before the CDR3 end; the end is taken from the germline J gene. The CDR3 totals 15 residues. Germline V gives CDR1 NNHDY, CDR2 SYVADS. With V trimmed by 3 bases and J by 2 bases, 5 bases remained unmatched.

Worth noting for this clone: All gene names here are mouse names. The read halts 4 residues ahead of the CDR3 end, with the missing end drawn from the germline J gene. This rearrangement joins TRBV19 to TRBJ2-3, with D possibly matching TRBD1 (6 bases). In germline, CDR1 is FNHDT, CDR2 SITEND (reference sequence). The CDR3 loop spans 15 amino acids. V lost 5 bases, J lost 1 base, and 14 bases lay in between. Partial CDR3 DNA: TGTGCCAGCAGCCCACAGGGTTGGGGTGCAGAA. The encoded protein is CASSPQGWGAE. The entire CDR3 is CASSPQGWGAETLYF. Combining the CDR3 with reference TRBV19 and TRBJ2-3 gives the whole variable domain GGIITQTPKFLIGQEGQKLTLKCQQNFNHDTMYWYRQDSGKGLRLIYYSITENDLQKGDLSEGYDASREKKSSFSLTVTSAQKNEMAVFLCASSPQGWGAETLYFGSGTRLTVL.

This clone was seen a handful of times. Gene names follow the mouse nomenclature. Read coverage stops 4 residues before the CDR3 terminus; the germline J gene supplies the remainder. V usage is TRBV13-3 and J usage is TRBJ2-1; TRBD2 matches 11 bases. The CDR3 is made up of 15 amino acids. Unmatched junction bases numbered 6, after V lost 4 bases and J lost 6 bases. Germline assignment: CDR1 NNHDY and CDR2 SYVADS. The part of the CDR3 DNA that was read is TGTGCCAGCAGTCGGGACTGGGGGTGGGGTGCT. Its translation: CASSRDWGWGA. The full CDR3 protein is CASSRDWGWGAEQFF.

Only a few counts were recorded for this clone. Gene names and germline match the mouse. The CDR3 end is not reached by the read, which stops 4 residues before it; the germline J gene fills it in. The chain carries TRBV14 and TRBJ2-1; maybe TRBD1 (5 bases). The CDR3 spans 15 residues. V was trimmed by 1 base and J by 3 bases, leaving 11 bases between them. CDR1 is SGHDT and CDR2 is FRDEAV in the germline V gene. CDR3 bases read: TGTGCCAGCAGTTTCCCGACAGATTCCTATGCT. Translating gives CASSFPTDSYA. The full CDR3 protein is CASSFPTDSYAEQFF.